This entry lists 4 T cell receptor beta chains sequenced from one sample in a study of PD-1 blockade in classical Hodgkin lymphoma. Libraries were prepared by immunoSEQ multiplex PCR; TCRdb keeps only in-frame clonotypes and omits some of them. The sample has some 100,000 clones, 90% to 95% seen once; the top ten hold 2%. The time point: cycle 4 day 1 (C4D1), after five to seven weeks of nivolumab. Following autologous stem cell transplantation, relapse occurred in every patient, and exposure to brentuximab vedotin varied. The starting material was peripheral blood mononuclear cells (PBMCs), obtained before the fourth cycle of nivolumab. The receptors were sampled from a human donor with classical Hodgkin lymphoma.

This clone was observed a single time. The chain is built from TRBV6-1 and TRBJ2-7, with TRBD1 identical over 9 bases. The CDR3 extends over 14 amino acids. Germline loops: CDR1 MNHNS, CDR2 SASEGT. Trimming cost V 6 bases and J 1 base; bases outside gene matches: 4. The CDR3 loop reads CASRGDRESYEQYF. The DNA of the CDR3 is TGTGCCAGCAGGGGGGACAGGGAGTCCTACGAGCAGTACTTC.

The chain uses TRBV11-2 and TRBJ2-7; possibly TRBD2 for D (6 bases). CDR3 length: 13 amino acids. CDR1 and CDR2 from the germline V gene are SGHAT and FQNNGV. Trimming pared 5 bases from V and 6 bases from J, leaving 14 bases between. The CDR3 bases are TGTGCCAGCAGCCTCGACGGGGGAGGCGAGCAGTACTTC. Protein: CASSLDGGGEQYF.

This chain uses TRBV6-4 with TRBJ2-1; no reliable D call. There are 14 residues in the CDR3. The V end was cut by 3 bases, the J end by 8 bases, with 14 bases between. CDR1 is MRHNA and CDR2 is SNTAGT in the germline V gene. The CDR3: CASSETAQSDEQFF. CDR3 coding DNA: TGTGCCAGCAGTGAGACGGCACAGAGCGATGAGCAGTTCTTC.

The J gene is TRBJ2-5, the V gene TRBV27; D remains unclear. The CDR3 has 16 residues. The V end was cut by 3 bases, the J end by 11 bases, with 25 bases between. Per the germline V gene, CDR1 is MNHEY and CDR2 is SMNVEV (reference sequence). CDR3 DNA sequence: TGTGCCAGCAGTTTTTACGGAGTCGGGCTTCCTATTGAGCAGTACTTC. This translates into CASSFYGVGLPIEQYF.